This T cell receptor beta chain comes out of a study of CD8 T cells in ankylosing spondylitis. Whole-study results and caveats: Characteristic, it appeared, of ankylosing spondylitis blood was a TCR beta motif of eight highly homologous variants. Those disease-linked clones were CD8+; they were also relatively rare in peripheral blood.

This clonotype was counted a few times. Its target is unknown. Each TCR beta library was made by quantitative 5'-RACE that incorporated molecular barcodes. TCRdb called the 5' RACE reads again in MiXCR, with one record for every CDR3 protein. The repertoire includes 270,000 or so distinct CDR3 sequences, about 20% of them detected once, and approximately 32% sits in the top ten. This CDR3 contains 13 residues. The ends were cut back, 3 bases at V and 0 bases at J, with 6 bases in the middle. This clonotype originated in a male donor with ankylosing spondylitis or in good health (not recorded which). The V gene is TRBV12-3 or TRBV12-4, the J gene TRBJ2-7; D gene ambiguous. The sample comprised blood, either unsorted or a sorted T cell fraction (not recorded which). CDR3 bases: TGTGCCAGCAGTTTCGGGCACTCCTACGAGCAGTACTTC. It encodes CASSFGHSYEQYF.